This T cell receptor beta chain was sequenced during a study of blood T cell repertoires in COVID-19. Study information: Samples taken during acute and convalescent COVID-19 were collected in the United States, Italy and Spain.

TCRdb's table, derived via immunoSEQ multiplex PCR, lists solely in-frame clones and lacks some. The sample holds 350,000 to 450,000 clones; 83% are singletons and the top ten take approximately 5%. Trimming shortened V by 8 bases and J by 4 bases, and 11 bases separated the two germline ends. The germline V gene encodes CDR1 DFQATT and CDR2 SNEGSKA (reference sequence). The CDR3 runs to 11 residues. Recovered status applied to Cohort 3 donors who had two consecutive negative PCRs. It also applied to those with clearance or with symptom resolution. This clone was counted a few times. The rearrangement joins TRBV20-1 to TRBJ1-1; tentatively, D is TRBD1 (5 bases). This TCR came from a woman aged 45 to 65 who had recovered from COVID-19. The sample taken for sequencing was PBMCs or T cells enriched from blood (not recorded which). The CDR3: CSSWGGTEAFF. As DNA, the CDR3 is TGCAGTTCATGGGGGGGCACTGAAGCTTTCTTT.